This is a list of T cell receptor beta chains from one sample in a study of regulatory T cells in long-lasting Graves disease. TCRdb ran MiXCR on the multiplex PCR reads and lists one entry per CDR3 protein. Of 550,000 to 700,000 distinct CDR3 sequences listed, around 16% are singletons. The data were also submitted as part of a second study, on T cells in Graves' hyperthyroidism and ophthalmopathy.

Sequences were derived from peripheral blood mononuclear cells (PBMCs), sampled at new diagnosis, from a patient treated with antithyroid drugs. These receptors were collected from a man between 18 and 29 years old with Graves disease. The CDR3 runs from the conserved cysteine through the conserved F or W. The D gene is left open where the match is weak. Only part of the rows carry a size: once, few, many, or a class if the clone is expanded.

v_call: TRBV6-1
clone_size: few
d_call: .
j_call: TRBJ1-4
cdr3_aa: CASSLDSTTKLFF
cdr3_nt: TGTGCCAGCAGCTTGGACAGCACCACGAAACTGTTTTTT

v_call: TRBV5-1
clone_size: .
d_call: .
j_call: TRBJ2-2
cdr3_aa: CASSLGQYYTGELFF
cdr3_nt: TGCGCCAGCAGCCTTGGACAGTATTACACCGGGGAGCTGTTTTTT

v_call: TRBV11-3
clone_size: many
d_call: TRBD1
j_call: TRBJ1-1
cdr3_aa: CASSLLTGAMNTEAFF
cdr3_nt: TGTGCCAGCAGCTTATTGACAGGGGCGATGAACACTGAAGCTTTCTTT

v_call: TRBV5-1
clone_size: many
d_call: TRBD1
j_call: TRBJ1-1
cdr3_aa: CASRGDRVDTEAFF
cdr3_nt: TGCGCCAGCAGGGGGGACAGGGTCGACACTGAAGCTTTCTTT

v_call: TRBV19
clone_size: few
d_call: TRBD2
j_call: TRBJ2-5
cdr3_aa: CASRGLAGAETQYF
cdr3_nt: TGTGCCAGTAGAGGACTAGCGGGAGCAGAGACCCAGTACTTC

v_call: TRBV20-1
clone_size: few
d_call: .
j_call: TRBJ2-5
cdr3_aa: CSAWSVGETQYF
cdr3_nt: TGCAGTGCTTGGAGTGTCGGCGAGACCCAGTACTTC

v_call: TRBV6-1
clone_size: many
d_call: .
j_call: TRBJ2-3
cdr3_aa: CASRSIRARRADTQYF
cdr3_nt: TGTGCCAGCAGATCCATCCGGGCCAGGAGGGCAGATACGCAGTATTTT

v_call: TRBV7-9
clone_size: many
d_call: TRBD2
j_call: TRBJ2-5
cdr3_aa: CASSRTSGPQETQYF
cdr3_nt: TGTGCCAGCAGCCGGACTAGCGGACCCCAAGAGACCCAGTACTTC

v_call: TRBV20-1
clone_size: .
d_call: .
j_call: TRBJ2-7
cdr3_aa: CSARAGEQYF
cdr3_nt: TGCAGTGCTAGAGCCGGAGAGCAGTACTTC

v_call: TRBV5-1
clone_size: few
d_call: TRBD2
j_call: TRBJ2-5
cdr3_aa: CASSMYRTSGGETQYF
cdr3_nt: TGCGCCAGCAGCATGTACCGGACTAGCGGGGGAGAGACCCAGTACTTC

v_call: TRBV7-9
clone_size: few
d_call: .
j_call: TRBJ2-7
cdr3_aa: CASSLLHSYEQYF
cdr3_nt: TGTGCCAGCAGCTTATTGCATTCCTACGAGCAGTACTTC

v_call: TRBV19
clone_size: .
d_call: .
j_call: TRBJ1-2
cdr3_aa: CASSPQGSGAYGYTF
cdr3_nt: TGTGCCAGTAGCCCTCAGGGGTCGGGGGCATATGGCTACACCTTC

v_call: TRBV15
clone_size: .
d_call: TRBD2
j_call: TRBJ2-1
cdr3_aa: CATSRGLAGGRNEQFF
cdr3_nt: TGTGCCACCAGCAGAGGGTTAGCGGGAGGGCGGAATGAGCAGTTCTTC

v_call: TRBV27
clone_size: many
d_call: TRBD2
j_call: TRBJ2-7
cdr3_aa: CASSSGNSYEQYF
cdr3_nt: TGTGCCAGTAGCAGCGGGAACTCCTACGAGCAGTACTTC

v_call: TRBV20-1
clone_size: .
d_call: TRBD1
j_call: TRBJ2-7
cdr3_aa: CSARGTGGWVEQYF
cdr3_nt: TGCAGTGCTAGAGGGACAGGGGGCTGGGTCGAGCAGTACTTC

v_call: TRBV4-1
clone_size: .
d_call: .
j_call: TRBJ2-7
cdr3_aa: CASSQEGRHSSEQYF
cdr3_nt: TGCGCCAGCAGCCAAGAAGGCAGACATTCGAGCGAGCAGTACTTC

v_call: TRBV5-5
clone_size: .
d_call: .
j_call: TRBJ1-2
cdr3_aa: CASSLAFGQSTYGYTF
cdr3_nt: TGTGCCAGCAGCTTGGCCTTCGGACAGAGCACTTATGGCTACACCTTC

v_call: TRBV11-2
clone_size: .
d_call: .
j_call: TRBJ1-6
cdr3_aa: CASSSSSHASIGNSPLHF
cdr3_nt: TGTGCCAGCAGTTCGTCGTCGCACGCGTCTATCGGGAATTCACCCCTCCACTTT

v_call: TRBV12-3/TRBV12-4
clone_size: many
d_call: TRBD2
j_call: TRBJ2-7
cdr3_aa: CASRGGGRASQYF
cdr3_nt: TGTGCCAGCAGGGGTGGCGGGAGGGCCTCGCAGTACTTC

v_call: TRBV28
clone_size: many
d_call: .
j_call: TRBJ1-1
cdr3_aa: CASSFGVEAFF
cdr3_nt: TGTGCCAGCAGTTTTGGGGTCGAAGCTTTCTTT

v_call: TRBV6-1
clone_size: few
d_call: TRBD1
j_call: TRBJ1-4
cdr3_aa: CASSDLRAGGRGEEKLFF
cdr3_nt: TGTGCCAGCAGTGATCTTAGGGCAGGGGGGCGCGGAGAAGAAAAACTGTTTTTT

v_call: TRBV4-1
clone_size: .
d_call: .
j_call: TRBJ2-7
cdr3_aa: CASSPGVLREVEEQYF
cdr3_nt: TGCGCCAGCAGCCCAGGGGTGCTTCGGGAGGTAGAAGAGCAGTACTTC

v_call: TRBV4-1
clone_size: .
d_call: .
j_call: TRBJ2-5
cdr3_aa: CASSQGLWETQYF
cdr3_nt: TGCGCCAGCAGCCAAGGTCTTTGGGAGACCCAGTACTTC

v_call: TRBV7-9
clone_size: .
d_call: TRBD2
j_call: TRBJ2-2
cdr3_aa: CASSRLAGLPGELFF
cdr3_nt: TGTGCCAGCAGCCGACTAGCGGGACTCCCGGGGGAGCTGTTTTTT

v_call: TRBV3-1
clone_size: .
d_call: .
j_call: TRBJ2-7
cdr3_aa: CASSQGWDLYEQYF
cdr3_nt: TGTGCCAGCAGCCAAGGGTGGGACCTTTACGAGCAGTACTTC

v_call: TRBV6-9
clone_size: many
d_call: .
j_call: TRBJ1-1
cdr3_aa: CASSYGGFTEAFF
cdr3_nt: TGTGCCAGCAGTTACGGGGGGTTCACTGAAGCTTTCTTT

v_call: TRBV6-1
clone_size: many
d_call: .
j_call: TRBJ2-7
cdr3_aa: CASRMGSSGEQYF
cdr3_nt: TGTGCCAGCAGAATGGGTAGTAGTGGCGAGCAGTACTTC

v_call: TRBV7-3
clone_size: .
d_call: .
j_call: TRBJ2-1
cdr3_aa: CASSSTSHEQFF
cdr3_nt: TGTGCCAGCAGCTCGACTAGTCATGAGCAGTTCTTC